This TCR beta chain comes out of a study of spatial heterogeneity in lung cancer. In its sample, this clonotype was seen many times. Germline CDR1 reads MNHEY; CDR2 reads SVGEGT. Trimming stripped 9 bases from V and 9 bases from J, with 17 bases between. The CDR3 is 12 amino acids. Each TCR cDNA molecule bore a unique molecular identifier. TCRdb re-derived calls from the 5' RACE reads in MiXCR, one entry per CDR3 protein. This table holds tens of thousands of distinct CDR3 sequences, 6.5% to 8.5% found once. Time point in this sample: sample taken at primary tumor resection. The authors sequenced whole RNA from tumor, nontumor lung or frozen PBMC without sorting.

The sample consisted of PBMCs, taken at surgery. The chain carries TRBV6-2 or TRBV6-3 and TRBJ2-5; the D gene is possibly TRBD2 (5 bases). This TCR was recovered from a male donor with early-stage non-small cell lung cancer. The CDR3 DNA reads TGTGCCAGTTGCCACCCAGCGGAGGCCCAGTACTTC. Translated, it gives CASCHPAEAQYF.